This T cell receptor (beta chain) was documented in a study of cytomegalovirus exposure and HLA in healthy donors. On the study more broadly: Early released data comprised 80 million to 90 million unique TCRs from HLA-typed donors.

PCR amplification relied on 60 Vbeta primers (plus 13 Jbeta primers). Some clones are missing from TCRdb's copy, which holds only in-frame ones; the method was immunoSEQ multiplex PCR. The sample contains about 160,000 clones, under 70% of which appear only once. General study points: Upon later analysis, TCR association rates were observed to vary by HLA locus, being highest for DRB1 and lowest for HLA-C. A link between a missense DCLRE1C variant and TCR beta V- and J-gene trimming emerged from a later analysis. Reported results showed that the classifier diagnosed cytomegalovirus status with high specificity and sensitivity.

From germline, CDR1 is SGHAT and CDR2 FQDESV (reference sequence). Trimming stripped 3 bases from V and 1 base from J, with 6 bases between. The CDR3 has 13 amino acids. Comments on this clone: Its antigen remains unknown.

The sequence was collected from a woman between 35 and 50 years old in good health and CMV-seropositive. The source material was PBMCs. The V call is TRBV11-1, the J call TRBJ1-1; D gene uncertain. In nucleotides, the CDR3 is TGTGCCAGCAGCTTTGCGGAGAACACTGAAGCTTTCTTT. This translates into CASSFAENTEAFF.